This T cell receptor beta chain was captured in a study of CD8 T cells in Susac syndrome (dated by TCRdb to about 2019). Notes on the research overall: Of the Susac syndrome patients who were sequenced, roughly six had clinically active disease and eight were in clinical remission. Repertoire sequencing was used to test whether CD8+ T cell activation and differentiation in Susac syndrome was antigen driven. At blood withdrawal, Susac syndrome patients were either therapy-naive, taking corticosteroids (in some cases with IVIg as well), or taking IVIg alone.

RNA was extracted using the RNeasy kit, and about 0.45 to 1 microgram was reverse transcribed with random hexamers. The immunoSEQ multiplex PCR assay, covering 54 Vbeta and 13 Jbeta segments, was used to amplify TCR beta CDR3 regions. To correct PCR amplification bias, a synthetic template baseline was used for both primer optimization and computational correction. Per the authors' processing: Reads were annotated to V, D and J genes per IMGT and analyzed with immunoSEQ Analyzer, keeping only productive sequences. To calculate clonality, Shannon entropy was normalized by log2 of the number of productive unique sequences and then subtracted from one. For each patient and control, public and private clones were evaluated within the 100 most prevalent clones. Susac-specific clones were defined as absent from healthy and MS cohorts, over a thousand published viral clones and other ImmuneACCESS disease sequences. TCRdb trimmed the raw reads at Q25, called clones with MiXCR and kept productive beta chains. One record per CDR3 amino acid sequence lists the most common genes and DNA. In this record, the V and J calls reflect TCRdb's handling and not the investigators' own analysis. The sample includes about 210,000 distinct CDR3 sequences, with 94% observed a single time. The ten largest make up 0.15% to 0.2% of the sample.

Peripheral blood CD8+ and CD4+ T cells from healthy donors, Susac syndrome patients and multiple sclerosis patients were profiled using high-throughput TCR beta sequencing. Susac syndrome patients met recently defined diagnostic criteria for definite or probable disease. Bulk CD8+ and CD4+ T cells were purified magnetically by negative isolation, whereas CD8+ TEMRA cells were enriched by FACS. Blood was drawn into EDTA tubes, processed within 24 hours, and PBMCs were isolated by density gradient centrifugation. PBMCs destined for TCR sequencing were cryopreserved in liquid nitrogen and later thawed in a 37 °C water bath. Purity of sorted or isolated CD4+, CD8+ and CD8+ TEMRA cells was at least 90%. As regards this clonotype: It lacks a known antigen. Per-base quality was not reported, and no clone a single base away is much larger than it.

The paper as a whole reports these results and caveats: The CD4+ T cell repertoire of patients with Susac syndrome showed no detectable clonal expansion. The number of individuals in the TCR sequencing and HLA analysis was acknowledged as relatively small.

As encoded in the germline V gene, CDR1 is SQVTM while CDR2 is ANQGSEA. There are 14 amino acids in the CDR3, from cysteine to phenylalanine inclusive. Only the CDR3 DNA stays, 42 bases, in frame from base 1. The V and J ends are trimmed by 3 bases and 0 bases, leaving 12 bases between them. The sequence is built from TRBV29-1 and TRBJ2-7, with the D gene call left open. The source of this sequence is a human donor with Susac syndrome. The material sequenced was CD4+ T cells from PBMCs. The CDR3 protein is CSVDISGSSYEQYF. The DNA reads TGCAGCGTTGATATATCGGGTAGCTCCTACGAGCAGTACTTC.